This TCR beta chain appears in the sequencing data of a study of shared clonotypes between healthy human individuals. A word on this clone: As yet, its antigen is unknown.

Study findings and constraints: It was observed that roughly 4.8% of naive CD4 clonotypes were shared across several donors.

The CDR3 contains 12 residues. The germline gives CDR1 MDHEN, CDR2 SYDVKM. Deletions cut 6 bases from V and 4 bases from J, with 7 bases between. Profiling relied on immunoSEQ multiplex PCR, and the TCRdb table lists in-frame clones only, not all of them. The sample carries about a million clones, approximately 80% recorded once. The TCR originated in a young man in good health. Some clones in this sample may be carry-over from other donors' samples. The sequenced material came from memory CD4+ T cells from PBMCs. Sample subset: CD45RA-negative fraction. The chain uses TRBV28 and TRBJ1-5; D is possibly TRBD1 (5 bases). The CDR3, as DNA: TGTGCCAGCAGAGGGGTAAATCAGCCCCAGCATTTT. Translating it yields CASRGVNQPQHF. Supplemented by reference TRBV28 and TRBJ1-5, the full variable domain reads DVKVTQSSRYLVKRTGEKVFLECVQDMDHENMFWYRQDPGLGLRLIYFSYDVKMKEKGDIPEGYSVSREKKERFSLILESASTNQTSMYLCASRGVNQPQHFGDGTRLSIL.